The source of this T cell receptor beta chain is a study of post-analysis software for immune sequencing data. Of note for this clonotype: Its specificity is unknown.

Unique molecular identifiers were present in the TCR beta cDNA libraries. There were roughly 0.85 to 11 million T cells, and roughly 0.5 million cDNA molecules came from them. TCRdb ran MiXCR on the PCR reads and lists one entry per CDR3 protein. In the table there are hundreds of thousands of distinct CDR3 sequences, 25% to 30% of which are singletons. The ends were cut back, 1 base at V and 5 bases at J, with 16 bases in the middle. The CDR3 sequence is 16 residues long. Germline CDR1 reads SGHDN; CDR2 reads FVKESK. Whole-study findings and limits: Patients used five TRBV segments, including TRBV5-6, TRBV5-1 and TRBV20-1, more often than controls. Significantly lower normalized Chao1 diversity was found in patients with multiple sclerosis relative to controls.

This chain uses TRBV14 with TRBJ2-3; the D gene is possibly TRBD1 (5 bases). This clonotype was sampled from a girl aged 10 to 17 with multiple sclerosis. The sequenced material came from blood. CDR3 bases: TGTGCCAGCAGCCAAGTACAGGCCCTACTCAGAGATACGCAGTATTTT. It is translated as CASSQVQALLRDTQYF.